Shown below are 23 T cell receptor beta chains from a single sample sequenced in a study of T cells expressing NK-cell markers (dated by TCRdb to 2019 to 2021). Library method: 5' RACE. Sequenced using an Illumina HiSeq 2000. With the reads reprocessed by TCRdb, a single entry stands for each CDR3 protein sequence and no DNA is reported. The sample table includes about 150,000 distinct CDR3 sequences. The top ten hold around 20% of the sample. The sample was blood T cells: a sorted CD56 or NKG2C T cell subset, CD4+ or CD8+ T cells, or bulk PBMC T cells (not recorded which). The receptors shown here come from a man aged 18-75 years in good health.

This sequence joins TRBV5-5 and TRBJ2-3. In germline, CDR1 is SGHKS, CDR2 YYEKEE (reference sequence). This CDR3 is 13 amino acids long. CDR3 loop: CASSLFTADTQYF.

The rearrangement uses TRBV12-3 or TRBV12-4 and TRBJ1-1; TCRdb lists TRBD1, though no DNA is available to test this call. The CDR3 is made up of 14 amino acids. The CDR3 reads CASRRGSLNTEAFF.

CDR3 loop: CASSLTRPAGVLKFTGELFF. This chain links TRBV19 with TRBJ2-2; the D gene TCRdb calls, TRBD1, cannot be checked with no DNA. CDR3 length: 20 amino acids. The germline V gene has CDR1 LNHDA and CDR2 SQIVND (reference sequence). The full variable domain, completed using reference TRBV19 and TRBJ2-2, is DGGITQSPKYLFRKEGQNVTLSCEQNLNHDAMYWYRQDPGQGLRLIYYSQIVNDFQKGDIAEGYSVSREKKESFPLTVTSAQKNPTAFYLCASSLTRPAGVLKFTGELFFGEGSRLTVL.

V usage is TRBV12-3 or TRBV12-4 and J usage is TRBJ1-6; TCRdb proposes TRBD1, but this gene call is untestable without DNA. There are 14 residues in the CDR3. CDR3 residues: CASSWGTGGSPLHF.

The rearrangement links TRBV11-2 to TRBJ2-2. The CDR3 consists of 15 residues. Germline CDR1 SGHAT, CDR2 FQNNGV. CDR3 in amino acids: CASTPGIGDTGELFF.

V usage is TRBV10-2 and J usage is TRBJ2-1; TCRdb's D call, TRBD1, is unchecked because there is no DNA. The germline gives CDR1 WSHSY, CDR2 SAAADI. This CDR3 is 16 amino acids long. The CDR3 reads CASSESVTGGMDEQFF.

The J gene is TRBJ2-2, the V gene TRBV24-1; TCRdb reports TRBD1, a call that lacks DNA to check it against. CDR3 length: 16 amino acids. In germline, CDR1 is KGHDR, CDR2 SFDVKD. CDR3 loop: CATSVPRGANTGELFF.

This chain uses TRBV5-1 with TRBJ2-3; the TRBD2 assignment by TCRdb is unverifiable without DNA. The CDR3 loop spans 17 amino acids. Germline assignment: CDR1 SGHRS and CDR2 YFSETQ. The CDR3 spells CASSSGLAGSSTDTQYF.

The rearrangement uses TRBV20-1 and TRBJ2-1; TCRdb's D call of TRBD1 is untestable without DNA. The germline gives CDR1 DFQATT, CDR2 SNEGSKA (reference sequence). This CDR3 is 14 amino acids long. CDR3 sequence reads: CSARDLRGGEEQFF.

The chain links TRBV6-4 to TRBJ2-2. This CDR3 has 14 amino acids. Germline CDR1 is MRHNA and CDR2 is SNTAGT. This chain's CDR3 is CASSDRFNTGELFF.

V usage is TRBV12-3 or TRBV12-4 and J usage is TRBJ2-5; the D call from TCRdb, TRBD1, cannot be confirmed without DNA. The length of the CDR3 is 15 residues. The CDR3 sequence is CASSPPPSGQETQYF.

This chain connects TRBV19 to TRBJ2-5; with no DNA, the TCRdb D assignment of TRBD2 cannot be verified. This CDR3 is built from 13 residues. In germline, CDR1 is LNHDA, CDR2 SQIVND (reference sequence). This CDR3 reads CASSPGLQETQYF.

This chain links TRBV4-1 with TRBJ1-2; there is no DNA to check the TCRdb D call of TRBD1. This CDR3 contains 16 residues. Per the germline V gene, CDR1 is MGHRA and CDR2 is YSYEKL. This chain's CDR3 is CASSQQVGALDYGYTF.

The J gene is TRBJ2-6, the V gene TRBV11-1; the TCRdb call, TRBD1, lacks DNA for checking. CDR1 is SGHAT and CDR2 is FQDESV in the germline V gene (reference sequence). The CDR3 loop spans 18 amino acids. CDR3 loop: CASSGWTGHSSGANVLTF.

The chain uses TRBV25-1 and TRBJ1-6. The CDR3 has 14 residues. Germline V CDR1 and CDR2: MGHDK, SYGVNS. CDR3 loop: CASSEVSYNSPLHF.

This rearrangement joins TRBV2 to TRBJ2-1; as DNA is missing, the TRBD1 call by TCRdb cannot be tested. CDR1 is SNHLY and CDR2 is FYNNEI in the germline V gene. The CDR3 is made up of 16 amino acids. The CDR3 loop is CASSDPGQGAGNEQFF.

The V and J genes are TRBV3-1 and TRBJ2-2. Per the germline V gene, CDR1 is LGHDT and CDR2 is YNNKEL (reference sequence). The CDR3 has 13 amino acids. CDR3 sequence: CASSQVVTGELFF.

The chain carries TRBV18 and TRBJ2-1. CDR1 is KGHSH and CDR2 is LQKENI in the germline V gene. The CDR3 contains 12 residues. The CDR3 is CASSSEYNEQFF.

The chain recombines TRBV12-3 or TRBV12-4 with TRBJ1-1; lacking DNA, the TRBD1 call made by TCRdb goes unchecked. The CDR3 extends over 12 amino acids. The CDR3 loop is CASRIRGFEAFF.

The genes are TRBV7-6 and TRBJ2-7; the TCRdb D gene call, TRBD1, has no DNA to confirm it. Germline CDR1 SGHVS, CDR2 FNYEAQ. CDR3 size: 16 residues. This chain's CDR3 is CASSLTGHATGYEQYF. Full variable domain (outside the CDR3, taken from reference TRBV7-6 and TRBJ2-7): GAGVSQSPRYKVTKRGQDVALRCDPISGHVSLYWYRQALGQGPEFLTYFNYEAQQDKSGLPNDRFSAERPEGSISTLTIQRTEQRDSAMYRCASSLTGHATGYEQYFGPGTRLTVT.

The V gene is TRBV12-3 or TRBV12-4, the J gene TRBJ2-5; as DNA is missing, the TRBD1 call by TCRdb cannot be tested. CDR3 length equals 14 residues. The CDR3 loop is CASSWTGGQETQYF.

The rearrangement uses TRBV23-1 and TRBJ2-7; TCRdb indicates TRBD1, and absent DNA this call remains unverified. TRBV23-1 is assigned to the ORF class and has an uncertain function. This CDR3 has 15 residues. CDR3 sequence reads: CASTRGQGATYEQYF.

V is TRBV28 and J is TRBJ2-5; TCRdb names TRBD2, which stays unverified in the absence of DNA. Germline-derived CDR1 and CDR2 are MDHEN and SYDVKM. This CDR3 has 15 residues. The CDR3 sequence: CASSPSPEGQETQYF.